This T cell receptor beta chain emerged from a study of cytomegalovirus exposure and HLA in healthy donors. Study in general: An early data release held 70 million to 90 million unique TCRs from HLA-typed donors.

Study conclusions and caveats: Sequence variants that were highly shared formed a cluster that was likely a sequencing artifact.

As concerns this clone: Its antigen is undetermined.

60 Vbeta and 13 Jbeta primers were used in PCR. Generated by immunoSEQ multiplex PCR, the TCRdb table keeps only in-frame clones and is missing some. The repertoire holds under 200,000 clones, with around 88% as singletons. Sequencing was carried out using PBMCs. The receptor comes from a woman aged 18 to 35 in good health and CMV-seronegative.

The chain's CDR3 is CASSISLWPGNEQFF. The CDR3 nucleotides are TGTGCCAGTAGTATCTCTCTTTGGCCAGGGAATGAGCAGTTCTTC. The chain is built from TRBV19 and TRBJ2-1, with D perhaps matching TRBD1 (5 bases). CDR1 and CDR2 (germline): LNHDA, SQIVND (reference sequence). The V and J ends lost 3 bases and 7 bases respectively, with 16 bases between them. The CDR3 is 15 amino acids.